This T cell receptor (beta chain) was found in a study of blood T cell repertoires in COVID-19 (dated by TCRdb to between 2020 and 2021). As for the study more broadly: Collaborator samples came from the United States, Italy and Spain and covered acute and convalescent phases of COVID-19. The material from the prospective study consisted of cDNA or gDNA derived from T cells, B-cell-depleted T cells, or PBMCs. The samples were drawn from two sources: the first 160 participants of the ongoing ImmuneRACE study, and over 950 subjects contributed by 6 global collaborators. Where available, HLA class I and class II types were obtained from metadata supplied by the sample provider rather than from assay-based typing. Sample metadata almost always included a de-identified subject ID, COVID-19 status, age in years and sex. The repertoires were made available in a free public database intended to serve as a resource for research on the immune response to SARS-CoV-2. Deeply sampled blood TCRbeta repertoires from subjects exposed to, actively infected with, or recovered from COVID-19 were included in the dataset. General study outcomes and caveats: How much clinical and demographic metadata was included differed by source and by participant, and the metadata was provided uncurated.

TCRbeta CDR3 regions were amplified from genomic DNA using the immunoSEQ Assay, a bias-controlled multiplex PCR. Under the source paper's analysis protocol: Within the assay, amplification of reference gene primers was used to estimate how many nucleated cells each sample contained. Sequence reads were collapsed and filtered to measure the absolute abundance of every unique TCRbeta CDR3 rearrangement. For each sample, productive Simpson clonality was calculated as the square root of Simpson's diversity index across productive rearrangements. In its TCRdb copy, this immuneACCESS table keeps in-frame sequences only and misses some clones. Where compared with another copy, unresolved V genes explain less than half of these, and the others have no known cause. From that table come the V and J calls and clone size; the DNA was used to work out D and trimming. The sample contains some 96,000 clones, approximately 87% of them found a single time. The ten largest clonotypes hold over 9.5% of the sample.

The CDR3 has 15 amino acids, counting the end cysteine and phenylalanine. The kept DNA is CDR3 alone, 45 bases in frame from the first base. Ends trimmed: V by 2 bases, J by 2 bases; bases unmatched to a gene: 4. According to the germline V gene, CDR1 reads SGHRS and CDR2 reads YFSETQ. Notes on this clone: Its antigen is not yet known. One base away there is no much larger clone; base qualities are not given.

Each collaborating institution followed its own protocols to collect whole blood in K2EDTA tubes. For TCRbeta analysis, collaborators shipped samples as frozen whole blood, isolated PBMCs, or DNA extracted from either of those sample types. The TCR originated in a human donor in a cohort sampled during active COVID-19. The sample was peripheral blood. The chain couples TRBV5-1 to TRBJ2-7, and 10 junction bases match TRBD1. The CDR3 region has the sequence CASSFSGTGAYEQYF. The nucleotides read TGCGCCAGCAGCTTCTCCGGGACAGGGGCCTACGAGCAGTACTTC.